Listed below are T cell receptor beta chains from one sample, sequenced in a study of identifying expanded T cells in peripheral blood. Data came from immunoSEQ multiplex PCR; TCRdb stores just in-frame clones and leaves some out. In the table there are some 93,000 clones, roughly 86% of which are singletons. The sequenced material came from blood. Source of these receptors: a person aged 18-70 years in good health. The CDR3 runs from the conserved cysteine through the conserved F or W. The order of the fields is D gene, J gene, V gene, clone size, CDR3 DNA, CDR3 protein. A D gene is named only where the DNA matches it firmly. Rows may omit the clone size; those that give it use once, few, many or a size class.

>TRBD2|TRBJ2-1|TRBV7-9|.
TGTGCCAGCAGCCGCGCGGGTAGCGGGATCGATGAGCAGTTCTTC
CASSRAGSGIDEQFF
>.|TRBJ2-1|TRBV9|.
TGTGCCAGCAGCGTAGACCCCGGGGCCTCTGGGGGAAATGAGCAGTTCTTC
CASSVDPGASGGNEQFF
>.|TRBJ2-3|TRBV27|.
TGTGCCAGCAGCACAGCCCCAGGGCCGGATACGCAGTATTTT
CASSTAPGPDTQYF
>.|TRBJ1-4|TRBV5-1|.
TGCGCCAGCAGCTTGGGTGGACATGAAAAACTGTTTTTT
CASSLGGHEKLFF
>.|TRBJ1-2|TRBV7-2|.
TGTGCCAGCAGCCTAGGTCTGACGGCCTATGTGTCGTATGGCTACACCTTC
CASSLGLTAYVSYGYTF
>.|TRBJ1-2|TRBV7-3|.
TGTGCCAGCAGCTACAGGGCTGGGGATGGCTACACCTTC
CASSYRAGDGYTF
>.|TRBJ1-5|TRBV28|few
TGTGCCAGCAATTTTAGCCCAGGTTTAGGTTCGCTAAATCAGCCCCAGCATTTT
CASNFSPGLGSLNQPQHF
>.|TRBJ2-2|TRBV5-1|.
TGCGCCAGCAGATTGGGGAACACCGGGGAGCTGTTTTTT
CASRLGNTGELFF
>.|TRBJ2-7|TRBV10-2|few
TGCGCCATTAAGAACGGCCACGAGCAGTACTTC
CAIKNGHEQYF
>.|TRBJ2-5|TRBV30|.
TGTGCCTCCCAAACCACAGGGAACCAAGAGACCCAGTACTTC
CASQTTGNQETQYF
>.|TRBJ2-7|TRBV7-9|.
TGTGCCAGCAGCCCACCTTCCTACGAGCAGTACTTC
CASSPPSYEQYF
>.|TRBJ2-3|TRBV4-2|.
TGTGCCAGCAGCCAAGAAGGGATCTCCCCTGGCACAGATACGCAGTATTTT
CASSQEGISPGTDTQYF
>.|TRBJ2-7|TRBV10-3|.
TGTGCCATCAGTGATTATGGCAGGGCGGCCTACGAGCAGTACTTC
CAISDYGRAAYEQYF
>.|TRBJ2-3|TRBV30|.
TGTGCCTGTCTGCGCCGAGGTATCAGCACAGATACGCAGTATTTT
CACLRRGISTDTQYF
>.|TRBJ2-3|TRBV18|.
TGTGCCAGCTCCCGTGACACAGATACGCAGTATTTT
CASSRDTDTQYF
>.|TRBJ2-7|TRBV4-3|.
TGCGCCAGCAGCCAAGATATAGCAGGGGTCTACGAGCAGTACTTC
CASSQDIAGVYEQYF
>TRBD2|TRBJ2-7|TRBV7-9|few
TGTGCCAGCAGCCAGCTACTAGCGGGAGGGCCCTACGAGCAGTACTTC
CASSQLLAGGPYEQYF
>TRBD1|TRBJ2-4|TRBV5-6|.
TGTGCCAGCGGAGGACAGGGGTATTCCAAAAACATTCAGTACTTC
CASGGQGYSKNIQYF
>.|TRBJ2-7|TRBV20-1|.
TGCAGTGCTAGCCGGACCTACGAGCAGTACTTC
CSASRTYEQYF
>TRBD2|TRBJ2-5|TRBV6-4|.
TGTGCCAGCAGTGACCAAGCGGGGGGACCTAAAGAGACCCAGTACTTC
CASSDQAGGPKETQYF
>TRBD1|TRBJ2-3|TRBV10-2|.
TGCGCCAGCAAGAGGTTTGACAGGGGGGGAGATACGCAGTATTTT
CASKRFDRGGDTQYF
>.|TRBJ2-7|TRBV30|.
TGTGCCTGGAGTGCGCCTGGGGTACCGTACGAGCAGTACTTC
CAWSAPGVPYEQYF
>.|TRBJ1-2|TRBV7-9|few
TGTGCCAGCAGCCTAACCTCGATTCCTCTAGCTGGCTACACCTTC
CASSLTSIPLAGYTF
>TRBD1|TRBJ1-2|TRBV29-1|once
TGCAGCGTTGACGGAGACAGGACAGGGGAAGGCTACACCTTC
CSVDGDRTGEGYTF
>.|TRBJ2-5|TRBV27|.
TGTGCCAGCAGTTTACGGGGTGGGAACACCCAGTACTTC
CASSLRGGNTQYF
>.|TRBJ1-1|TRBV10-1|.
TGCGCCAGCAGTAGGGACGGCGTGAACACTGAAGCTTTCTTT
CASSRDGVNTEAFF
>.|TRBJ2-2|TRBV5-4|.
TGTGCCAGCAGCCTGCTCGGGGGCGGGGAGCTGTTTTTT
CASSLLGGGELFF
>.|TRBJ2-7|TRBV27|.
TGTGCCACCCAGACCCCCTACGAGCAGTACTTC
CATQTPYEQYF
>TRBD2|TRBJ2-5|TRBV19|.
TGTGCCAGTAGTATTGGGACTAGAGGAGAGACCCAGTACTTC
CASSIGTRGETQYF